Each of the 31 T cell receptor beta chains below was sequenced from the same sample in a study of control samples from healthy donors and cancer patients. The repertoire was sequenced with immunoSEQ multiplex PCR; TCRdb's copy has only in-frame clones and lacks some. The sample lists about 140,000 clones, 85% to 95% occurring once. Sequenced material: blood. Receptor source: a middle-aged man in good health.

The J gene is TRBJ1-4, the V gene TRBV28, with 7 bases fitting TRBD1. The V and J ends lost 3 bases and 1 base, in that order; junction bases with no gene match: 2. Looked up from germline, CDR1 is MDHEN and CDR2 is SYDVKM. The CDR3 extends over 15 amino acids. The CDR3 DNA reads as TGTGCCAGCAGTTTTTCAGGGGGAACTAATGAAAAACTGTTTTTT. Translated: CASSFSGGTNEKLFF. Variable domain in full (rest from reference TRBV28 and TRBJ1-4): DVKVTQSSRYLVKRTGEKVFLECVQDMDHENMFWYRQDPGLGLRLIYFSYDVKMKEKGDIPEGYSVSREKKERFSLILESASTNQTSMYLCASSFSGGTNEKLFFGSGTQLSVL.

The chain has TRBV28 and TRBJ1-5, with no clear D. CDR3 length equals 14 residues. The V end lost 4 bases, the J end lost 3 bases, and 10 bases lay between the germline ends. Germline assignment: CDR1 MDHEN and CDR2 SYDVKM. CDR3 residues: CASSYGRDNQPQHF. CDR3 nucleotide sequence: TGTGCCAGCAGTTATGGGCGGGACAATCAGCCCCAGCATTTT. Combining the CDR3 with reference TRBV28 and TRBJ1-5 gives the whole variable domain DVKVTQSSRYLVKRTGEKVFLECVQDMDHENMFWYRQDPGLGLRLIYFSYDVKMKEKGDIPEGYSVSREKKERFSLILESASTNQTSMYLCASSYGRDNQPQHFGDGTRLSIL.

This clone showed up just once. This chain connects TRBV5-1 to TRBJ2-7; a weak D match, TRBD1 (6 bases). Trimming pared 4 bases from V and 7 bases from J, leaving 12 bases between. Germline CDR1 is SGHRS and CDR2 is YFSETQ. The CDR3 has 12 residues. The CDR3 DNA sequence: TGCGCCAGCAGCCCAGACAGGTGGGAGCAGTACTTC. Residues: CASSPDRWEQYF.

This clone has only a few counts. This sequence joins TRBV6-5 and TRBJ2-7; TRBD2 aligns across 12 bases. Germline CDR1 is MNHEY and CDR2 is SVGAGI. This CDR3 contains 15 residues. Trimming at V came to 4 bases and at J to 2 bases, leaving 3 bases not matched to a gene. In nucleotides, the CDR3 is TGTGCCAGCAGTTTCTCTAGCGGGGGGGCCTACGAGCAGTACTTC. Residues: CASSFSSGGAYEQYF.

The chain combines TRBV5-1 with TRBJ2-2; perhaps TRBD2 as D (5 bases). The germline gives CDR1 SGHRS, CDR2 YFSETQ. The CDR3 runs to 13 residues. V gave up 6 bases and J gave up 3 bases, with 9 bases separating them. For the CDR3, the DNA is TGCGCCAGCATCGGCGGGTACACCGGGGAGCTGTTTTTT. Its protein is CASIGGYTGELFF.

The table lists this clone with a few counts. V gene TRBV9 combines with J gene TRBJ2-2; the D is unclear. CDR1 and CDR2 from the germline V gene are SGDLS and YYNGEE. V was trimmed by 5 bases and J by 4 bases, leaving 15 bases between them. This CDR3 has 15 amino acids. In DNA form, the CDR3 reads TGTGCCAGCAGTTTTATTGGGCGCGGCACCGGGGAGCTGTTTTTT. It translates to CASSFIGRGTGELFF.

The V and J genes are TRBV5-1 and TRBJ2-1; maybe TRBD1 (5 bases). This CDR3 is built from 16 residues. The V gene lost 4 bases and the J gene lost 8 bases, with 22 bases spanning the gap. Germline CDR1 SGHRS, CDR2 YFSETQ. The CDR3 coding sequence is TGCGCCAGCAGCATCAACCAGGCCGCGATAGGGGATGAGCAGTTCTTC. Residues: CASSINQAAIGDEQFF.

The chain recombines TRBV6-5 with TRBJ1-1; D unclear. Looked up from germline, CDR1 is MNHEY and CDR2 is SVGAGI. This CDR3 has 11 amino acids. Trimming took 5 bases from V and 7 from J, leaving 8 bases between them. The CDR3 coding sequence is TGTGCCAGCAGTCCCCTCATTGAAGCTTTCTTT. This translates into CASSPLIEAFF.

The V and J genes are TRBV9 and TRBJ1-2, with D possibly being TRBD1 (5 bases). Germline V gene data show CDR1 as SGDLS and CDR2 as YYNGEE. This CDR3 is built from 11 residues. V dropped 7 bases and J dropped 4 bases, with 8 bases sitting between them. The CDR3 protein is CASWGLYGYTF. The CDR3 DNA follows: TGTGCCAGCTGGGGCCTCTATGGCTACACCTTC.

The chain employs TRBV2 and TRBJ1-1; D uncertain. The V end lost 7 bases, the J end lost 2 bases, and 8 bases lay between the germline ends. The CDR3 is 12 amino acids. The germline CDR1 and CDR2 sequences are SNHLY and FYNNEI. The CDR3: CASMGFNTEAFF. CDR3 sequence (DNA): TGTGCCAGCATGGGATTTAACACTGAAGCTTTCTTT.

The chain carries TRBV7-2 and TRBJ1-4; TRBD1 agrees at 9 bases. CDR1 SGHTA and CDR2 FQGNSA come from the germline V gene. The CDR3 consists of 15 residues. Trimming took 5 bases from V and 7 from J; bases not matched to a gene: 8. For the CDR3, the DNA is TGTGCCAGCAGCCCGGGGGACAGGGTTTCTGAAAAACTGTTTTTT. Its protein product is CASSPGDRVSEKLFF. Complete variable domain (other parts from reference TRBV7-2 and TRBJ1-4): GAGVSQSPSNKVTEKGKDVELRCDPISGHTALYWYRQSLGQGLEFLIYFQGNSAPDKSGLPSDRFSAERTGGSVSTLTIQRTQQEDSAVYLCASSPGDRVSEKLFFGSGTQLSVL.

This rearrangement joins TRBV7-6 to TRBJ1-4; a weak D match, TRBD1 (5 bases). This CDR3 contains 15 residues. Trimming shortened V by 1 base and J by 7 bases, and 13 bases separated the two germline ends. Germline CDR1 reads SGHVS; CDR2 reads FNYEAQ. CDR3 sequence (DNA): TGTGCCAGCAGCTTAGACCCGGGGCTCGGTGAAAAACTGTTTTTT. Residues: CASSLDPGLGEKLFF.

The chain employs TRBV27 and TRBJ2-2, with 7 bases fitting TRBD2. The CDR3 loop spans 16 amino acids. From germline, CDR1 is MNHEY and CDR2 SMNVEV (reference sequence). With V trimmed by 6 bases and J by 1 base, 8 bases remained unmatched. CDR3 sequence: CASSRPRGMNTGELFF. In nucleotides, the CDR3 is TGTGCCAGCAGCCGTCCGCGGGGGATGAACACCGGGGAGCTGTTTTTT.

The chain carries TRBV28 and TRBJ1-5, with 7 positions matching TRBD1. In germline, CDR1 is MDHEN, CDR2 SYDVKM. The CDR3 loop spans 16 amino acids. J lost 4 bases, V lost 5 bases, and 11 bases had no gene match. For the CDR3, the DNA is TGTGCCAGCAGTCCGCAGACAGGGTTTTTGAATCAGCCCCAGCATTTT. Protein: CASSPQTGFLNQPQHF.

The table lists this clone with a count of one. The rearrangement uses TRBV6-4 and TRBJ2-1; 16 bases fit TRBD2. Unmatched junction bases numbered 10, after V lost 6 bases and J lost 8 bases. The CDR3 is made up of 17 amino acids. Germline V CDR1 and CDR2: MRHNA, SNTAGT. The CDR3 spells CASSPGLAGGPEDEQFF. The CDR3 DNA reads as TGTGCCAGCAGCCCGGGACTAGCGGGAGGGCCTGAAGATGAGCAGTTCTTC.

This rearrangement joins TRBV9 to TRBJ2-7; D gene uncertain. Trimming stripped 1 base from V and 5 bases from J, with 13 bases between. The CDR3 extends over 14 amino acids. Germline V gives CDR1 SGDLS, CDR2 YYNGEE. The CDR3 DNA reads TGTGCCAGCAGCGTAAGTTCCCAACCTCACGAGCAGTACTTC. Amino acid sequence: CASSVSSQPHEQYF.

In regard to this clone: Additional DNA sequences in this sample encode the identical CDR3. The chain combines TRBV9 with TRBJ2-7; maybe TRBD2 (5 bases). Deletions cut 3 bases from V and 3 bases from J, with 10 bases between. The CDR3 runs 13 residues. Germline lookup yields CDR1 SGDLS and CDR2 YYNGEE. The CDR3 spells CASSAGRGYEQYF. CDR3 in DNA: TGTGCCAGCAGCGCCGGACGGGGCTACGAGCAGTACTTC.

The J gene is TRBJ2-2, the V gene TRBV4-2; 8 bases match TRBD1. CDR1 and CDR2 (germline): LGHNA, YNFKEQ. With V trimmed by 3 bases and J by 3 bases, 6 bases remained unmatched. This CDR3 contains 16 residues. The CDR3 DNA is TGTGCCAGCAGCCACACATCAGGGGGCGACACCGGGGAGCTGTTTTTT. This codes for CASSHTSGGDTGELFF.

J is TRBJ1-4 and V is TRBV15; TRBD1 matches at 11 bases. Per the germline V gene, CDR1 is LNHNV and CDR2 is YYDKDF (reference sequence). The CDR3 is 16 residues long. V trimming: 2 bases; J trimming: 7 bases; junction bases outside the gene matches: 6. CDR3 in amino acids: CATSRRAGQGGEKLFF. The CDR3 DNA reads TGTGCCACCAGCAGACGCGCGGGACAGGGGGGTGAAAAACTGTTTTTT. Full variable domain (rest looked up from reference TRBV15 and TRBJ1-4): DAMVIQNPRYQVTQFGKPVTLSCSQTLNHNVMYWYQQKSSQAPKLLFHYYDKDFNNEADTPDNFQSRRPNTSFCFLDIRSPGLGDTAMYLCATSRRAGQGGEKLFFGSGTQLSVL.

This clone was found a few times. The chain couples TRBV25-1 to TRBJ1-2, with D maybe TRBD1 (5 bases). CDR3 length equals 18 residues. CDR1 and CDR2 (germline): MGHDK, SYGVNS. V was cut by 1 base and J by 3 bases, with 21 bases left in between. The CDR3 is CASSESVGVPGVDYGYTF. The CDR3, as DNA: TGTGCCAGCAGTGAATCGGTGGGAGTTCCGGGGGTTGACTATGGCTACACCTTC.

This chain uses TRBV13 with TRBJ1-3; 10 positions agree with TRBD1. V trimming: 5 bases; J trimming: 2 bases; junction bases outside the gene matches: 6. Germline assignment: CDR1 PRHDT and CDR2 FYEKMQ (reference sequence). There are 16 residues in the CDR3. The CDR3 DNA is TGTGCCAGCAGCCCTGTGGGACAGGGGACTGGAAACACCATATATTTT. Its protein product is CASSPVGQGTGNTIYF.

V and J are TRBV11-2 and TRBJ2-7, with 8 bases that match TRBD1. V shed 5 bases and J 0 bases; nucleotides not matched to a gene: 3. The germline V gene has CDR1 SGHAT and CDR2 FQNNGV. The CDR3 is 14 amino acids. The CDR3 DNA follows: TGTGCCAGCAGCCTCGACAGGGGCTCCTACGAGCAGTACTTC. Its translation: CASSLDRGSYEQYF.

The V and J genes are TRBV30 and TRBJ2-3; 8 positions agree with TRBD1. CDR1 is GTSNPN and CDR2 is SVGIG in the germline V gene (reference sequence). V gave up 1 base and J gave up 2 bases; unmatched junction bases: 2. The CDR3 extends over 14 amino acids. The CDR3, as DNA: TGTGCCTGGAGTGAGGACAGGGTCACAGATACGCAGTATTTT. It codes for CAWSEDRVTDTQYF.

In regard to this clone: This clone may be a read error of a much larger clone one base away. This chain connects TRBV12-3 or TRBV12-4 to TRBJ2-7, with D unresolved. The CDR3 covers 13 residues. Between the trimmed V and J ends, which lost 1 base and 8 bases, there was a span of 12 bases. Written as DNA, the CDR3 is TGTGCCAGCAGTTTAGGGGGAACCCACAAGCAGTACTTC. Its protein product is CASSLGGTHKQYF.

This sequence joins TRBV25-1 and TRBJ1-1, with unresolved D. The CDR3 extends over 11 amino acids. Germline CDR1 MGHDK, CDR2 SYGVNS. Trimming took off 5 bases at V and 3 bases at J, with 4 bases between the two ends. CDR3 in amino acids: CASSLYTEAFF. The CDR3 coding sequence is TGTGCCAGCAGTCTTTACACTGAAGCTTTCTTT. The full variable domain, its missing parts supplied by reference TRBV25-1 and TRBJ1-1, is EADIYQTPRYLVIGTGKKITLECSQTMGHDKMYWYQQDPGMELHLIHYSYGVNSTEKGDLSSESTVSRIRTEHFPLTLESARPSHTSQYLCASSLYTEAFFGQGTRLTVV.

This rearrangement joins TRBV30 to TRBJ1-2; the D gene is possibly TRBD1 (6 bases). V lost 4 bases and J lost 2, with 8 bases in between. CDR1 and CDR2 from the germline V gene are GTSNPN and SVGIG (reference sequence). The CDR3 covers 12 residues. CDR3 amino acids: CAWNRANYGYTF. The CDR3 nucleotides are TGTGCCTGGAACAGGGCCAACTATGGCTACACCTTC. The full variable domain, completed using reference TRBV30 and TRBJ1-2, is SQTIHQWPATLVQPVGSPLSLECTVEGTSNPNLYWYRQAAGRGLQLLFYSVGIGQISSEVPQNLSASRPQDRQFILSSKKLLLSDSGFYLCAWNRANYGYTFGSGTRLTVV.

The count of this clone is one. The chain recombines TRBV28 with TRBJ1-1, with unresolved D. The CDR3 length is 13 residues. Between the trimmed V and J ends, which lost 7 bases and 1 base, there was a span of 10 bases. Germline CDR1 reads MDHEN; CDR2 reads SYDVKM. In nucleotides, the CDR3 is TGTGCCAGCACCCAAAGGTCGAACACTGAAGCTTTCTTT. Translated: CASTQRSNTEAFF. The variable domain in full, with the rest retrieved from reference TRBV28 and TRBJ1-1, is DVKVTQSSRYLVKRTGEKVFLECVQDMDHENMFWYRQDPGLGLRLIYFSYDVKMKEKGDIPEGYSVSREKKERFSLILESASTNQTSMYLCASTQRSNTEAFFGQGTRLTVV.

This rearrangement joins TRBV6-6 to TRBJ2-1; tentatively, D is TRBD1 (6 bases). The CDR3 loop spans 14 amino acids. Germline-derived CDR1 and CDR2 are MNHNY and SVGAGI (reference sequence). Trimming stripped 6 bases from V and 4 bases from J, with 13 bases between. CDR3 loop: CASRARDMYNEQFF. DNA of the CDR3: TGTGCCAGCAGAGCCCGGGACATGTACAATGAGCAGTTCTTC.

The chain recombines TRBV5-4 with TRBJ2-7; the match to TRBD1 covers 10 bases. Losses at the gene ends were 5 bases for V and 2 bases for J; bases not matched to a gene: 4. The CDR3 totals 14 residues. CDR1 is SGHNT, CDR2 YYREEE, per germline (reference sequence). The CDR3 sequence: CASRRDRGTYEQYF. As DNA, the CDR3 is TGTGCCAGCAGAAGGGACAGGGGAACCTACGAGCAGTACTTC. The entire variable domain, with the rest obtained from reference TRBV5-4 and TRBJ2-7, is as follows: ETGVTQSPTHLIKTRGQQVTLRCSSQSGHNTVSWYQQALGQGPQFIFQYYREEENGRGNFPPRFSGLQFPNYSSELNVNALELDDSALYLCASRRDRGTYEQYFGPGTRLTVT.

V usage is TRBV12-5 and J usage is TRBJ1-1, with 10 nucleotides matching TRBD1. V gave up 6 bases and J gave up 5 bases; unmatched junction bases: 9. The CDR3 runs 15 residues. CDR1 is LGHNT and CDR2 is FRNRAP in the germline V gene. The CDR3 loop reads CASGPPGTGVTEAFF. DNA for the CDR3: TGTGCTAGTGGCCCCCCTGGGACAGGGGTGACTGAAGCTTTCTTT.

J is TRBJ2-2 and V is TRBV24-1, with 7 bases matching TRBD1. The germline CDR1 and CDR2 sequences are KGHDR and SFDVKD. V dropped 4 bases and J dropped 2; count of bases not matched to a gene: 6. CDR3 length: 16 amino acids. Here the CDR3 DNA reads TGTGCCACCAGTGACGAGGGACAGACTAACACCGGGGAGCTGTTTTTT. It codes for CATSDEGQTNTGELFF.